This is a list of T cell receptor beta chains from one sample in a study of cytomegalovirus exposure and HLA in healthy donors. Clones were sequenced by immunoSEQ multiplex PCR, and TCRdb holds only the in-frame ones, with some missing. The data show 200,000 to 250,000 clones, over 65% seen once. Sequencing input: PBMCs. Source of these receptors: a man aged 40-49 years in good health and CMV-seronegative. Each CDR3 is given with its conserved first and last residue. D genes are given only for firm matches.

j_gene: TRBJ1-2
len: 15
v_gene: TRBV10-3
d_gene: -
CDR3nt: TGTGCCATCAGTGAGACCTACAGCTTTGACTATGGCTACACCTTC
CDR3aa: CAISETYSFDYGYTF

j_gene: TRBJ2-7
len: 15
v_gene: TRBV5-1
d_gene: TRBD2
CDR3nt: TGCGCCAGCAGCTATTCGCTAGCGGGATCTAACGAGCAGTACTTC
CDR3aa: CASSYSLAGSNEQYF

j_gene: TRBJ2-7
len: 13
v_gene: TRBV10-3
d_gene: -
CDR3nt: TGTGCCACCTCCTGGGAGGTAGGAGACGAGCAGTACTTC
CDR3aa: CATSWEVGDEQYF

j_gene: TRBJ2-7
len: 13
v_gene: TRBV27
d_gene: -
CDR3nt: TGTGCCAGCAGCCGACTTGTGTCCTACGAGCAGTACTTC
CDR3aa: CASSRLVSYEQYF

j_gene: TRBJ1-2
len: 15
v_gene: TRBV28
d_gene: TRBD1
CDR3nt: TGTGCCAGCAGTTTAAGGGACAGCCGGGGCTTTGGCTACACCTTC
CDR3aa: CASSLRDSRGFGYTF

j_gene: TRBJ2-1
len: 15
v_gene: TRBV7-9
d_gene: -
CDR3nt: TGTGCCAGCAGCTTCGGCGGGGGCCGTTACAATGAGCAGTTCTTC
CDR3aa: CASSFGGGRYNEQFF

j_gene: TRBJ1-2
len: 13
v_gene: TRBV5-1
d_gene: TRBD1
CDR3nt: TGCGCCAGCAGCCCGACAGGGGAAGAGGGCTACACCTTC
CDR3aa: CASSPTGEEGYTF

j_gene: TRBJ2-7
len: 14
v_gene: TRBV7-2
d_gene: -
CDR3nt: TGTGCCAGCAGCTTACAGTACAATTCTTACGAGCAGTACTTC
CDR3aa: CASSLQYNSYEQYF

j_gene: TRBJ2-2
len: 14
v_gene: TRBV7-6
d_gene: -
CDR3nt: TGTGCCAGCAGCTTAGCGACGGGGACCGGGGAGCTGTTTTTT
CDR3aa: CASSLATGTGELFF

j_gene: TRBJ2-7
len: 12
v_gene: TRBV19
d_gene: -
CDR3nt: TGTGCCAGTAGTGGGGGGATCTACGAGCAGTACTTC
CDR3aa: CASSGGIYEQYF

j_gene: TRBJ1-6
len: 15
v_gene: TRBV14
d_gene: TRBD1
CDR3nt: TGTGCCAGCAGCCCAGGGGGCTCCTATAATTCACCCCTCCACTTT
CDR3aa: CASSPGGSYNSPLHF

j_gene: TRBJ1-5
len: 18
v_gene: TRBV2
d_gene: TRBD1
CDR3nt: TGTGCCAGCAGTGAAGCGCTTTCAGGGACAGGGGGAAATCAGCCCCAGCATTTT
CDR3aa: CASSEALSGTGGNQPQHF

j_gene: TRBJ2-5
len: 15
v_gene: TRBV7-7
d_gene: -
CDR3nt: TGTGCCAGCAGCTTAAACAGGAGGGAGCAAGAGACCCAGTACTTC
CDR3aa: CASSLNRREQETQYF

j_gene: TRBJ2-1
len: 14
v_gene: TRBV13
d_gene: TRBD1
CDR3nt: TGTGCCAGCAGCTGGACCTCAGGGGGCCGGGAGCAGTTCTTC
CDR3aa: CASSWTSGGREQFF

j_gene: TRBJ1-6
len: 14
v_gene: TRBV9
d_gene: TRBD1
CDR3nt: TGTGCCAGCACCCCACAGGGGCTAGGTTCACCCCTCCACTTT
CDR3aa: CASTPQGLGSPLHF

j_gene: TRBJ2-5
len: 13
v_gene: TRBV7-3
d_gene: -
CDR3nt: TGTGCCAGCAGCTTATATCGGGGGGAGACCCAGTACTTC
CDR3aa: CASSLYRGETQYF

j_gene: TRBJ1-2
len: 16
v_gene: TRBV7-9
d_gene: -
CDR3nt: TGTGCCAGCAGCTTTGAGGACTTTTGGATCCTGGGTGGCTACACCTTC
CDR3aa: CASSFEDFWILGGYTF

j_gene: TRBJ1-2
len: 14
v_gene: TRBV16
d_gene: TRBD1
CDR3nt: TGTGCCAGCAGCCCGACAGGGGCGGGCTATGGCTACACCTTC
CDR3aa: CASSPTGAGYGYTF

j_gene: TRBJ2-1
len: 15
v_gene: TRBV7-3
d_gene: TRBD2
CDR3nt: TGTGCCAGCAGCTTATTGACTAGCGGGCCCAATGAGCAGTTCTTC
CDR3aa: CASSLLTSGPNEQFF

j_gene: TRBJ1-1
len: 14
v_gene: TRBV7-9
d_gene: -
CDR3nt: TGTGCCAGCAGCTCCCCGAGAGCCAACACTGAAGCTTTCTTT
CDR3aa: CASSSPRANTEAFF